This TCR beta chain was recovered during a study of blood T cell repertoires in COVID-19. Study as a whole: Samples taken during acute and convalescent COVID-19 were collected in the United States, Italy and Spain. In each case, the material was cDNA or gDNA derived from T cells, B-cell-depleted T cells, or PBMCs.

V lost 0 bases and J lost 3, with 9 bases in between. Germline V gene lookup returns CDR1 SGHKS and CDR2 YYEKEE (reference sequence). This CDR3 is 14 amino acids long. In the authors' workflow: Researchers report that nucleated cell counts were estimated from reference gene primer amplification. Assay used: immunoSEQ multiplex PCR; TCRdb lists only in-frame clones, some missing. D and trimming were read from the DNA, whereas the V and J calls and clone size are those reported in that table. Of about 150,000 clones in the sample, over 65% were seen once. This sequence joins TRBV5-5 and TRBJ1-1; unclear D gene. The receptor was derived from a man between 65 and 85 years old with acute or convalescent COVID-19. Sequencing input: peripheral blood. CDR3 sequence reads: CASSLDPGDTEAFF. The DNA of the CDR3 is TGTGCCAGCAGCTTGGACCCCGGGGACACTGAAGCTTTCTTT.